The 19 T cell receptor beta chains given below trace back to one sample, sequenced in a study of Ad26.COV2.S vaccination and SARS-CoV-2 variants. Assay used: immunoSEQ multiplex PCR; TCRdb lists only in-frame clones, some missing. Found here are about 400,000 clones, over 75% of them singletons; the top ten hold approximately 1.9%. Treatment indicated: about 20 received Ad26.COV2.S at low or high dose, single or two shots; 5 received placebo; per-sample allocation not given. Sampling took place 63 days after the first vaccine or placebo injection. The input for sequencing was peripheral blood, taken in a trial of Ad26.COV2.S vaccine versus placebo. The receptor set was obtained from a person aged 18-60 years who received the Ad26.COV2.S COVID-19 vaccine or a placebo.

The rearrangement links TRBV6-5 to TRBJ2-1, with TRBD2 as a possible D gene (5 bases). V was pared by 5 bases and J by 5 bases, with 16 bases between. The germline gives CDR1 MNHEY, CDR2 SVGAGI. The CDR3 runs 15 residues. The CDR3, as DNA: TGTGCCAGCAGTCACCCACTAGTTTCAAACAATGAGCAGTTCTTC. This sequence encodes CASSHPLVSNNEQFF.

The V gene is TRBV3-1 (or the pseudogene TRBV3-2), the J gene TRBJ2-2, with 8 positions matching TRBD1. V trimming: 5 bases; J trimming: 4 bases; junction bases outside the gene matches: 6. The CDR3 sequence is 15 residues long. CDR1 is LGHDT and CDR2 is YNNKEL in the germline V gene (reference sequence). The CDR3 region is CASSRGQGPTGELFF. The CDR3 coding sequence is TGTGCCAGCAGCAGAGGACAGGGCCCCACCGGGGAGCTGTTTTTT.

This chain uses TRBV6-1 with TRBJ2-3, with D possibly being TRBD2 (6 bases). Germline V lookup: CDR1 MNHNS, CDR2 SASEGT. The CDR3 extends over 15 amino acids. V dropped 2 bases and J dropped 5 bases, with 14 bases sitting between them. The CDR3 loop is CASSEPSGGLDTQYF. The CDR3 DNA reads as TGTGCCAGCAGTGAACCCTCCGGGGGTTTAGATACGCAGTATTTT.

CDR3 nucleotides: TGTGCCAGCAGTTTCAGGGTAACTGGAAACACCATATATTTT. Amino acids: CASSFRVTGNTIYF. V usage is TRBV28 and J usage is TRBJ1-3; the D gene is possibly TRBD1 (5 bases). Germline V gives CDR1 MDHEN, CDR2 SYDVKM. The CDR3 has 14 amino acids. V gave up 3 bases and J gave up 2 bases, with 8 bases separating them.

The CDR3 DNA follows: TGCAGTGCTAGTCTCTCCGGCTATGGCTACACCTTC. Translated, it gives CSASLSGYGYTF. The chain recombines TRBV20-1 with TRBJ1-2; D is ambiguous. There are 12 residues in the CDR3. Germline V lookup: CDR1 DFQATT, CDR2 SNEGSKA (reference sequence). Trimming removed 3 bases at V and 4 bases at J, with 9 bases between.

The chain carries TRBV9 and TRBJ1-2; D is perhaps TRBD1 (6 bases). V lost 3 bases to trimming and J lost 2 bases, with 17 bases between them. This CDR3 is 16 amino acids long. CDR1 is SGDLS, CDR2 YYNGEE, per germline. For the CDR3, the DNA is TGTGCCAGCAGCGCGCAGGGGACCCCCTTAAACTATGGCTACACCTTC. It specifies CASSAQGTPLNYGYTF. The full variable domain, rest sourced from reference TRBV9 and TRBJ1-2, is DSGVTQTPKHLITATGQRVTLRCSPRSGDLSVYWYQQSLDQGLQFLIQYYNGEERAKGNILERFSAQQFPDLHSELNLSSLELGDSALYFCASSAQGTPLNYGYTFGSGTRLTVV.

The chain combines TRBV30 with TRBJ2-2, with D tentatively TRBD1 (6 bases). CDR3 length: 14 amino acids. Germline lookup yields CDR1 GTSNPN and CDR2 SVGIG (reference sequence). The ends were cut back, 2 bases at V and 6 bases at J, with 13 bases in the middle. The CDR3 region is CAWSKWTASGELFF. In DNA, the CDR3 is TGTGCCTGGAGTAAATGGACAGCCTCCGGGGAGCTGTTTTTT.

The chain combines TRBV7-9 with TRBJ2-2, with a possible D match to TRBD2 (5 bases). Germline V gene lookup returns CDR1 SEHNR and CDR2 FQNEAQ (reference sequence). V lost 6 bases, J lost 4 bases, and 18 bases lay in between. The CDR3 covers 16 residues. The CDR3 nucleotides are TGTGCCAGCAGTTCTCTAGCCGGGCACAGCACCGGGGAGCTGTTTTTT. Amino acids: CASSSLAGHSTGELFF.

The chain is built from TRBV5-4 and TRBJ2-1; TRBD2 aligns across 7 bases. V lost 3 bases to trimming and J lost 7 bases; unmatched junction nucleotides: 10. The CDR3 is 15 residues long. Per germline, CDR1 SGHNT and CDR2 YYREEE (reference sequence). The CDR3 sequence is CASSYSGLRINEQFF. The CDR3 region has the DNA TGTGCCAGCAGCTACTCGGGACTAAGAATAAATGAGCAGTTCTTC.

The rearrangement uses TRBV30 and TRBJ1-6; possibly TRBD1 for D (5 bases). Germline CDR1 reads GTSNPN; CDR2 reads SVGIG (reference sequence). This CDR3 spans 14 amino acids. V was clipped by 2 bases and J by 9 bases, with 14 bases between them. DNA for the CDR3: TGTGCCTGGAGTCCCCGAGCAGGGACTTCACCCCTCCACTTT. This sequence encodes CAWSPRAGTSPLHF.

V gene TRBV9 combines with J gene TRBJ1-1; 9 bases map to TRBD1. Trimming cost V 4 bases and J 0 bases; bases outside gene matches: 10. CDR3 size: 17 residues. CDR1 and CDR2 (germline): SGDLS, YYNGEE. In nucleotides, the CDR3 is TGTGCCAGCAGCCCAAGACGACAGGGGGTCATGAACACTGAAGCTTTCTTT. Residues: CASSPRRQGVMNTEAFF.

The V gene is TRBV4-1, the J gene TRBJ2-7, with D maybe TRBD1 (6 bases). Germline V gene data show CDR1 as MGHRA and CDR2 as YSYEKL. V was clipped by 1 base and J by 2 bases, with 15 bases between them. The CDR3 spans 16 residues. CDR3: CASSQAKDSSTYEQYF. DNA of the CDR3: TGCGCCAGCAGCCAAGCTAAGGACAGCTCGACCTACGAGCAGTACTTC.

This clone was picked up one time. The chain carries TRBV19 and TRBJ1-5, with 11 bases fitting TRBD1. Germline-derived CDR1 and CDR2 are LNHDA and SQIVND (reference sequence). The CDR3 length is 14 residues. V was pared by 8 bases and J by 5 bases, with 5 bases of the junction left unmatched. The CDR3: CASAGTGGYQPQHF. In DNA, the CDR3 is TGTGCCAGTGCCGGGACAGGGGGTTATCAGCCCCAGCATTTT.

V gene TRBV28 combines with J gene TRBJ2-7; the D call may be TRBD1 or TRBD2 (5 bases each). With 3 bases removed from V and 2 bases from J, the gap between germline ends came to 11 bases. The CDR3 is made up of 14 amino acids. Per the germline V gene, CDR1 is MDHEN and CDR2 is SYDVKM. The CDR3 region has the DNA TGTGCCAGCAGTTTGGCAGGGAGAACCTACGAGCAGTACTTC. Translation: CASSLAGRTYEQYF. Based on the CDR3 plus reference TRBV28 and TRBJ2-7, the full variable domain is DVKVTQSSRYLVKRTGEKVFLECVQDMDHENMFWYRQDPGLGLRLIYFSYDVKMKEKGDIPEGYSVSREKKERFSLILESASTNQTSMYLCASSLAGRTYEQYFGPGTRLTVT.

Details on this clone: The sample holds other DNA sequences that translate to the same CDR3. V is TRBV5-4 and J is TRBJ1-1; no clear D gene. The V end was cut by 0 bases, the J end by 3 bases, with 6 bases between. This CDR3 is 13 amino acids long. Per germline, CDR1 SGHNT and CDR2 YYREEE (reference sequence). CDR3 sequence (DNA): TGTGCCAGCAGCTTGGAGCGGGACACTGAAGCTTTCTTT. Translated, it gives CASSLERDTEAFF.

The chain has TRBV6-5 and TRBJ2-7, with unresolved D. This CDR3 comprises 14 residues. Trimming took off 7 bases at V and 2 bases at J, with 15 bases between the two ends. In germline, CDR1 is MNHEY, CDR2 SVGAGI. CDR3 sequence (DNA): TGTGCCAGCACCGAGCTGGCTAGGCCCTACGAGCAGTACTTC. Translating it yields CASTELARPYEQYF.

CDR3 DNA sequence: TGTGCCAGCAGCCACAGGTTCCAAGAGACCCAGTACTTC. It encodes CASSHRFQETQYF. The V gene is TRBV6-2 or TRBV6-3, the J gene TRBJ2-5, with D perhaps matching TRBD1 (5 bases). The V end lost 6 bases, the J end lost 1 base, and 9 bases lay between the germline ends. CDR1 and CDR2 from the germline V gene are MNHEY and SVGEGT. CDR3 length: 13 amino acids.

The gene calls are TRBV28 and TRBJ2-7; 8 positions agree with TRBD2. The trim removed 4 bases at V and 2 bases at J, leaving 16 bases unmatched. This CDR3 region has 18 residues. The germline CDR1 and CDR2 sequences are MDHEN and SYDVKM. In nucleotides, the CDR3 is TGTGCCAGCAGTTCTCTTGGTGGCGCGGGAGGTCTTCCCTACGAGCAGTACTTC. Translation: CASSSLGGAGGLPYEQYF. The variable domain in full, completed from reference TRBV28 and TRBJ2-7, reads DVKVTQSSRYLVKRTGEKVFLECVQDMDHENMFWYRQDPGLGLRLIYFSYDVKMKEKGDIPEGYSVSREKKERFSLILESASTNQTSMYLCASSSLGGAGGLPYEQYFGPGTRLTVT.

The rearrangement uses TRBV11-2 and TRBJ2-7; D gene ambiguous. The CDR3 covers 16 residues. CDR1 and CDR2 from the germline V gene are SGHAT and FQNNGV. Trimming removed 5 bases at V and 1 base at J, with 18 bases between. The CDR3 DNA is TGTGCCAGCAGCACCAAGAGGCCTCCCTTATCCTACGAGCAGTACTTC. Protein sequence: CASSTKRPPLSYEQYF. Combining the CDR3 with reference TRBV11-2 and TRBJ2-7 gives the whole variable domain EAGVAQSPRYKIIEKRQSVAFWCNPISGHATLYWYQQILGQGPKLLIQFQNNGVVDDSQLPKDRFSAERLKGVDSTLKIQPAKLEDSAVYLCASSTKRPPLSYEQYFGPGTRLTVT.